This T cell receptor (beta chain) was sequenced during a study of shared clonotypes between healthy human individuals. Cells designated naive CD8 were CD45RO-negative and were positively selected for CCR7, with terminally differentiated effector memory CD45RA+ cells excluded. Using immunoSEQ multiplex PCR, the repertoire was profiled, and TCRdb retains in-frame clones only, with some absent. The table includes about 1,900,000 clones, about 95% detected once. Trimming removed 6 bases from V and 5 bases from J, with 10 bases in between. The CDR3 contains 12 residues. Looked up from germline, CDR1 is KGHSH and CDR2 is LQKENI.

The sequencing input was naive CD8+ T cells sorted from blood. V and J are TRBV18 and TRBJ1-1; no firm D call. This clonotype was sampled from a man aged 18 to 35 in good health. The CDR3 loop reads CASSQEGTEAFF. Written as DNA, the CDR3 is TGTGCCAGCTCCCAGGAGGGAACTGAAGCTTTCTTT.